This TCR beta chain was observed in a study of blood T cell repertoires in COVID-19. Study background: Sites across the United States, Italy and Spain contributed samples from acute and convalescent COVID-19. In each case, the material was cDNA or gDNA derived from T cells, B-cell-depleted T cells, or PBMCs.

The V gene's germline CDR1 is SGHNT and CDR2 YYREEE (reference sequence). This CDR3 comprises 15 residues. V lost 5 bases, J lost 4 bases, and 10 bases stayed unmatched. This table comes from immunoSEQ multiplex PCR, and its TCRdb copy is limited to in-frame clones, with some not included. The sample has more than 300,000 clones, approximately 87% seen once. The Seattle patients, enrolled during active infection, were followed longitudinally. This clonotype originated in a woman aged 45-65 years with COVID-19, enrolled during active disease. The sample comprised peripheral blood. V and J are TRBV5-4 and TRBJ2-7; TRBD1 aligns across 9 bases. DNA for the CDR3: TGTGCCAGCAGGCAGGACAGGGGTCTTCTTTACGAGCAGTACTTC. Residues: CASRQDRGLLYEQYF. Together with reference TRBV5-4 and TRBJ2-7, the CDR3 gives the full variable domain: ETGVTQSPTHLIKTRGQQVTLRCSSQSGHNTVSWYQQALGQGPQFIFQYYREEENGRGNFPPRFSGLQFPNYSSELNVNALELDDSALYLCASRQDRGLLYEQYFGPGTRLTVT.